This T cell receptor beta chain was observed in a study of blood T cell repertoires in COVID-19. At the level of the study: T cells, B-cell-depleted T cells, or PBMCs supplied cDNA or gDNA.

Measured with immunoSEQ multiplex PCR; TCRdb has only the in-frame clones, and not every one. The table lists fewer than 250,000 clones, roughly 80% of them singletons, with approximately 1.8% in the top ten. This CDR3 is built from 13 residues. The V and J ends lost 5 bases and 4 bases respectively, with 10 bases between them. Germline CDR1 SGHKS, CDR2 YYEKEE (reference sequence). The sequence derives from a man aged 55 to 70 who had recovered from COVID-19. The sequenced material came from PBMCs or T cells enriched from blood (not recorded which). The chain joins TRBV5-5 to TRBJ1-3; a weak D match, TRBD1 (6 bases). CDR3 DNA: TGTGCCAGCAGATTGACAGGCGGAAACACCATATATTTT. Translated: CASRLTGGNTIYF.